This T cell receptor (beta chain) originates from a study of T cell repertoires in cytomegalovirus infection. About the research overall: The authors used CMV epitopes that were HLA-C-restricted (recently identified) and HLA-B-restricted (well studied).

TCRdb processed the reads anew with MiXCR; each CDR3 protein has one entry. Among 100,000 to 150,000 distinct CDR3 sequences, approximately 30% were seen once, and the ten largest hold roughly 53%. Study-level points and caveats: Identification of carriers of CMV plus the relevant HLA was performed using cumulative public TCR beta family frequency. CMV-specific HLA-C-restricted TCR beta clonotypes dominated the ex vivo response.

There are 13 residues in the CDR3. V gave up 7 bases and J gave up 3 bases, with 11 bases separating them. Germline CDR1 LNHNV, CDR2 YYDKDF (reference sequence). Comments on this clonotype: Antigen: not known.

This TCR was sampled from a human donor in good health (CMV status not recorded). Some clones in this sample may be carry-over from other donors' samples. The sample in question was CD8+ T cells from cultured PBMCs, obtained from culture after CMV antigen stimulation. The chain uses TRBV15 and TRBJ2-3; tentatively, D is TRBD1 or TRBD2 (6 bases each). CDR3 in amino acids: CATKTGGTDTQYF. CDR3 bases: TGTGCCACCAAGACAGGAGGGACAGATACGCAGTATTTT.